Here is one T cell receptor beta chain with its context. Its antigen remains unidentified. This specimen belongs to a study of immune cell composition in non-small cell lung cancer. Points from the study as a whole: Tumour-associated clones >0.5% occurred in under 35% of adenocarcinomas, about 80% of squamous.

The normal lung sample lay at least 3 cm, and maximally far, from the tumour. Only in-frame clones appear in the TCRdb table, and some are missing; sequencing was by immunoSEQ multiplex PCR. Of some 7,200 clones in the sample, approximately 77% were seen once. The CDR3 sequence is 17 residues long. Germline CDR1 SGDLS, CDR2 YYNGEE. The ends were cut back, 4 bases at V and 6 bases at J, with 25 bases in the middle. The sequencing sample was made of non-adjacent lung tissue. The chain combines TRBV9 with TRBJ1-2; D gene uncertain. The clonotype was recovered from a human donor with non-small cell lung cancer. The CDR3: CASSPVEGFKRSDGYTF. The CDR3 DNA reads TGTGCCAGCAGCCCCGTTGAGGGATTCAAGAGGTCGGATGGCTACACCTTC.